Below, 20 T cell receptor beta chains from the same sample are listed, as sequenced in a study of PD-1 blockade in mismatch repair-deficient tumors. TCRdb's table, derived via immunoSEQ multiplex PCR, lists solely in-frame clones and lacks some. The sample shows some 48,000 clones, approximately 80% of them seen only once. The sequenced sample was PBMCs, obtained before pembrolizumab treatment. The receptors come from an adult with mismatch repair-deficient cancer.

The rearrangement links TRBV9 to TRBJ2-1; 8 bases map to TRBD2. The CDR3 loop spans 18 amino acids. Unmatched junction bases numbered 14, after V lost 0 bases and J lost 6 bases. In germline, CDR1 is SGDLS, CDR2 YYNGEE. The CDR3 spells CASSVAGGRSRFFNEQFF. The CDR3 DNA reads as TGTGCCAGCAGCGTAGCGGGAGGGCGCTCACGTTTCTTCAATGAGCAGTTCTTC.

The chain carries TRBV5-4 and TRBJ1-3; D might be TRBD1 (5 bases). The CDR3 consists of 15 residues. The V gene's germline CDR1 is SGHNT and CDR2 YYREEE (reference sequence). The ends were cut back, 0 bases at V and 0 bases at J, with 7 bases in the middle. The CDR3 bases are TGTGCCAGCAGCTTGGATGGGACCTCTGGAAACACCATATATTTT. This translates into CASSLDGTSGNTIYF. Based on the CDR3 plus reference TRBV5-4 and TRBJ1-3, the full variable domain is ETGVTQSPTHLIKTRGQQVTLRCSSQSGHNTVSWYQQALGQGPQFIFQYYREEENGRGNFPPRFSGLQFPNYSSELNVNALELDDSALYLCASSLDGTSGNTIYFGEGSWLTVV.

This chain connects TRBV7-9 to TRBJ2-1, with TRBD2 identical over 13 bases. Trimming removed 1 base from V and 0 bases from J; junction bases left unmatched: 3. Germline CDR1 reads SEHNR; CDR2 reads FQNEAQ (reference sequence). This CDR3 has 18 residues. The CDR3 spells CASSLGWTSGSSYNEQFF. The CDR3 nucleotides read TGTGCCAGCAGCTTAGGGTGGACTAGCGGGAGCTCCTACAATGAGCAGTTCTTC.

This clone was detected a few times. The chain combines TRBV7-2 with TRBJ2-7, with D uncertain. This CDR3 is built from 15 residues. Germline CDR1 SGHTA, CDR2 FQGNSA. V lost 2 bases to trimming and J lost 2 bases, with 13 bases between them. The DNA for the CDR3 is TGTGCCAGCAGCTTACCGGAACTTTTTGCCTACGAGCAGTACTTC. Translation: CASSLPELFAYEQYF.

As DNA, the CDR3 is TGTGCCAGCTCCGGGACAACGAATAATGAAAAACTGTTTTTT. Encoded protein: CASSGTTNNEKLFF. V and J are TRBV18 and TRBJ1-4; D is perhaps TRBD1 (6 bases). The V gene's germline CDR1 is KGHSH and CDR2 LQKENI. The CDR3 contains 14 residues. V shed 6 bases and J shed 4 bases, with 12 bases lying between them.

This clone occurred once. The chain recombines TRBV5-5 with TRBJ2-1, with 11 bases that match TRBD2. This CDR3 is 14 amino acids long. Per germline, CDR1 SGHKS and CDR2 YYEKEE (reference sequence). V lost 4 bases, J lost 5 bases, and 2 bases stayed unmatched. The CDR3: CASSPTSGNNEQFF. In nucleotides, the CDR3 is TGTGCCAGCAGCCCGACTAGCGGGAACAATGAGCAGTTCTTC.

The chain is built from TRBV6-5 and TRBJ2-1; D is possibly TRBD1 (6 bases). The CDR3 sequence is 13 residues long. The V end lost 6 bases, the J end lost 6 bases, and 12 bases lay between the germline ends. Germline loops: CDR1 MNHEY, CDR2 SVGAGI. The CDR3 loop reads CASSQTGPNEQFF. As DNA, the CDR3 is TGTGCCAGCAGCCAAACAGGGCCCAATGAGCAGTTCTTC.

The CDR3 is CASSLSLDVEQFF. The CDR3, as DNA: TGTGCCAGCAGCTTGAGTTTGGACGTTGAGCAGTTCTTC. The chain recombines TRBV5-6 with TRBJ2-1; D not certain. The CDR3 extends over 13 amino acids. The germline gives CDR1 SGHDT, CDR2 YYEEEE. The V end lost 1 base, the J end lost 9 bases, and 11 bases lay between the germline ends.

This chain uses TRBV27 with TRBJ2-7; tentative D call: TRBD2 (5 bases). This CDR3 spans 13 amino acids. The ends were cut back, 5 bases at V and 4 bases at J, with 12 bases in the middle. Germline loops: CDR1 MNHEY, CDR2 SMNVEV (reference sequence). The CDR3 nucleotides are TGTGCCAGCAGTGTAGCGAGTTCTTACGAGCAGTACTTC. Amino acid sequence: CASSVASSYEQYF.

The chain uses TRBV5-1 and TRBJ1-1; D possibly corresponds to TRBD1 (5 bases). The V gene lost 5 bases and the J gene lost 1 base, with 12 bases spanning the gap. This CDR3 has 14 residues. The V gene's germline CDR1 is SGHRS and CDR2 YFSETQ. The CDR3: CASSRDPENTEAFF. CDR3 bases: TGCGCCAGCAGTCGGGACCCCGAGAACACTGAAGCTTTCTTT.

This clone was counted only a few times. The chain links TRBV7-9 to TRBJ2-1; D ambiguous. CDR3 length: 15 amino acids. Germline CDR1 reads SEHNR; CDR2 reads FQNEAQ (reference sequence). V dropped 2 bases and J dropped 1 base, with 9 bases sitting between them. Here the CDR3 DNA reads TGTGCCAGCAGCTTATTAAAGGGATCCTACAATGAGCAGTTCTTC. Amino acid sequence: CASSLLKGSYNEQFF. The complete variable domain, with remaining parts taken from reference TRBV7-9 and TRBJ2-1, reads DTGVSQNPRHKITKRGQNVTFRCDPISEHNRLYWYRQTLGQGPEFLTYFQNEAQLEKSRLLSDRFSAERPKGSFSTLEIQRTEQGDSAMYLCASSLLKGSYNEQFFGPGTRLTVL.

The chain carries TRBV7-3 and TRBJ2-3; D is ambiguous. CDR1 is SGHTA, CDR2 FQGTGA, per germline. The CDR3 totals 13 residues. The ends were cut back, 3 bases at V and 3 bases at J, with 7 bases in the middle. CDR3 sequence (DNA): TGTGCCAGCAGCTTTAAAGGAACAGATACGCAGTATTTT. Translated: CASSFKGTDTQYF.

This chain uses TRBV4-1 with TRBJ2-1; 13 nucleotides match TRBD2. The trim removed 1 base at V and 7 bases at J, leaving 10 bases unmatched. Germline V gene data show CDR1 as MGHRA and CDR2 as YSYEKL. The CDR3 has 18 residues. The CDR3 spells CASSQVDMGLAGFNEQFF. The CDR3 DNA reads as TGCGCCAGCAGCCAAGTGGATATGGGACTAGCGGGATTTAATGAGCAGTTCTTC.

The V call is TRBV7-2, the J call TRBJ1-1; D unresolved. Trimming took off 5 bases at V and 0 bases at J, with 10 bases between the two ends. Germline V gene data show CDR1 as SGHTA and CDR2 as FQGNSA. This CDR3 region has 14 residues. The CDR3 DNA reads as TGTGCCAGCAGCCAGACACTACTGAACACTGAAGCTTTCTTT. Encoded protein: CASSQTLLNTEAFF.

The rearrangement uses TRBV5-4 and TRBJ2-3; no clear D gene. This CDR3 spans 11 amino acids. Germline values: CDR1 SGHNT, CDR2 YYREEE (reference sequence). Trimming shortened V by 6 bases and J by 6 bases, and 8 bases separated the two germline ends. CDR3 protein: CASILRDTQYF. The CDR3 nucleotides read TGTGCCAGCATCCTTCGGGATACGCAGTATTTT.

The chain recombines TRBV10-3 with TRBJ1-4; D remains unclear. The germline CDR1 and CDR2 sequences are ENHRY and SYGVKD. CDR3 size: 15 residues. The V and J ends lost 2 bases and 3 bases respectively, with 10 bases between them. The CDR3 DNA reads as TGTGCCATCAGTGAGGACTTGAGGGCTAATGAAAAACTGTTTTTT. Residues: CAISEDLRANEKLFF.

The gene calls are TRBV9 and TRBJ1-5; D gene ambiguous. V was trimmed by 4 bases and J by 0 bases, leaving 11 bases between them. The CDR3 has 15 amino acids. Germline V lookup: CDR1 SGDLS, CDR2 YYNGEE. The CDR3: CASSPPRYSNQPQHF. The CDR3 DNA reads TGTGCCAGCAGCCCGCCCAGGTATAGCAATCAGCCCCAGCATTTT. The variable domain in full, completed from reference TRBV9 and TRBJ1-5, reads DSGVTQTPKHLITATGQRVTLRCSPRSGDLSVYWYQQSLDQGLQFLIQYYNGEERAKGNILERFSAQQFPDLHSELNLSSLELGDSALYFCASSPPRYSNQPQHFGDGTRLSIL.

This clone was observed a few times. This chain's CDR3 is CASSLPGGDTDTQYF. CDR3 sequence (DNA): TGTGCCAGCAGCCTCCCGGGAGGTGACACAGATACGCAGTATTTT. The chain recombines TRBV12-1 with TRBJ2-3; the table's D call TRBD2 went unverified against the DNA. TRBV12-1 corresponds to a pseudogene. The CDR3 is made up of 15 amino acids.

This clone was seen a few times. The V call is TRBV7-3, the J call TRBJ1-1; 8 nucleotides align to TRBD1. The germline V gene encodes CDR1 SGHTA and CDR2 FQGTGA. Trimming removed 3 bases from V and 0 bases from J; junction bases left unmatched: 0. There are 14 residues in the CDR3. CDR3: CASSLDRVNTEAFF. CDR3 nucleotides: TGTGCCAGCAGCTTGGACAGGGTGAACACTGAAGCTTTCTTT.

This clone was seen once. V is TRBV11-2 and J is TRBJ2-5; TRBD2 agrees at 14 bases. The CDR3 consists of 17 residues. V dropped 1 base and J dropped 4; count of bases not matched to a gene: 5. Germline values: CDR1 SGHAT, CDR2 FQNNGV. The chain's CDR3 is CASSLVGLAGGGETQYF. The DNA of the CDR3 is TGTGCCAGCAGCTTAGTAGGACTAGCGGGAGGTGGAGAGACCCAGTACTTC.